This T cell receptor beta chain was sequenced in a study of T cell responses to AZD1222 COVID-19 vaccine. Findings and caveats of the study: Donors were largely white British and mainly female; clonal diversity was possibly underestimated.

Points on this clone: Its cognate antigen is unknown.

The table came from immunoSEQ multiplex PCR; TCRdb's copy has only in-frame clones and leaves some out. The sample includes about 110,000 clones, around 90% seen only once; the top ten take less than 10%. Losses at the gene ends were 1 base for V and 4 bases for J; bases not matched to a gene: 5. The CDR3 extends over 17 amino acids. From germline, CDR1 is SGHTA and CDR2 FQGNSA. The receptor was derived from an adult who received the AZD1222 COVID-19 vaccine. The chain is built from TRBV7-2 and TRBJ2-2, with 11 bases that match TRBD2. The source was peripheral blood, collected 28 days after the second AZD1222 dose. The CDR3 sequence is CASSLDGLAGVTGELFF. The CDR3, as DNA: TGTGCCAGCAGCTTAGATGGACTAGCGGGTGTCACCGGGGAGCTGTTTTTT.